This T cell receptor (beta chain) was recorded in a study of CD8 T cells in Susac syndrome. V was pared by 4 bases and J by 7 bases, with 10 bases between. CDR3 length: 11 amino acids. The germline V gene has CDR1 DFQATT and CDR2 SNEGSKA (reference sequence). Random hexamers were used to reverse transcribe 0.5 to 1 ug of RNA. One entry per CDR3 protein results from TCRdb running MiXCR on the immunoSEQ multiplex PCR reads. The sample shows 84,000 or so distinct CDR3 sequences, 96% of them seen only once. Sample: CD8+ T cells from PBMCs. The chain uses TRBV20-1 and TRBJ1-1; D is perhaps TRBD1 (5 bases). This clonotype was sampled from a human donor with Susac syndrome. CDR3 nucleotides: TGCAGTGCTACTACGGGACTTGAAGCTTTCTTT. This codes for CSATTGLEAFF.